Following are 30 T cell receptor beta chains from one sample sequenced in a study of T cells in Graves' hyperthyroidism and ophthalmopathy. The CDR3 regions of TCR beta were amplified from RNA transcripts. During a first-round RT-PCR of the TCR CDR3, the HTBI primer set was used. Via MiXCR, TCRdb re-called the multiplex PCR reads, giving one row per CDR3 protein. This table has about half a million distinct CDR3 sequences, 22% appearing once. Sequenced input: blood. The source is a woman in her 70s with Graves' ophthalmopathy.

This clonotype was picked up a small number of times. The chain employs TRBV2 and TRBJ2-5; D unresolved. CDR1 and CDR2 (germline): SNHLY, FYNNEI. The CDR3 is 17 residues long. The germline V and J ends were trimmed by 1 base and 2 bases, with 17 bases remaining between them. Here the CDR3 DNA reads TGTGCCAGCAGTGAAGAGGCAGGTCGGCAGGAGCAAGAGACCCAGTACTTC. Encoded protein: CASSEEAGRQEQETQYF.

The sample holds a few counts of this clonotype. This chain joins TRBV6-1 and TRBJ2-3, with D hard to call. Deletions cut 2 bases from V and 4 bases from J, with 10 bases between. This CDR3 comprises 14 residues. Germline V gene lookup returns CDR1 MNHNS and CDR2 SASEGT. CDR3 protein: CASSERLVPDTQYF. In DNA form, the CDR3 reads TGTGCCAGCAGTGAACGGTTAGTCCCAGATACGCAGTATTTT.

This clonotype was seen repeatedly, ten times or more. The CDR3, as DNA: TGTGCCAGCACCAACAGGGGAATCAATTCACCCCTCCACTTT. Protein: CASTNRGINSPLHF. The gene calls are TRBV6-1 and TRBJ1-6, with TRBD1 identical over 7 bases. This CDR3 region has 14 residues. The germline CDR1 and CDR2 sequences are MNHNS and SASEGT. J lost 7 bases, V lost 7 bases, and 7 bases had no gene match.

This clonotype was observed a handful of times. V is TRBV20-1 and J is TRBJ1-1; D is possibly TRBD1 (6 bases). The CDR3 is made up of 15 amino acids. The V gene's germline CDR1 is DFQATT and CDR2 SNEGSKA (reference sequence). V lost 6 bases and J 3 bases, leaving 20 bases between the germline ends. As DNA, the CDR3 is TGCAGTGCCAGTCCGGACAGTAGGTTATACACTGAAGCTTTCTTT. Its translation: CSASPDSRLYTEAFF.

V is TRBV3-1 and J is TRBJ2-1; 7 bases fit TRBD2. J lost 7 bases, V lost 4 bases, and 13 bases had no gene match. The CDR3 runs 16 residues. Germline values: CDR1 LGHDT, CDR2 YNNKEL (reference sequence). CDR3: CASSPSGGGRSNEQFF. The CDR3 bases are TGTGCCAGCAGCCCTTCGGGCGGCGGGAGATCAAATGAGCAGTTCTTC.

This clonotype was found a few times. V is TRBV24-1 and J is TRBJ1-4; D is possibly TRBD1 (5 bases). The CDR3 has 14 amino acids. The V end lost 4 bases, the J end lost 2 bases, and 7 bases lay between the germline ends. Germline V CDR1 and CDR2: KGHDR, SFDVKD. CDR3 region: CATSEGPTNEKLFF. For the CDR3, the DNA is TGTGCCACCAGTGAGGGACCGACTAATGAAAAACTGTTTTTT.

This clonotype was seen ten or more times. V is TRBV12-3 or TRBV12-4 and J is TRBJ1-3; 7 bases are shared with TRBD1. CDR3 length: 15 residues. The J segment lost 0 bases and the V segment lost 7 bases, leaving 6 bases of the junction unmatched. CDR3 sequence: CASTLGQNSGNTIYF. The CDR3 bases are TGTGCCAGCACCCTGGGACAGAACTCTGGAAACACCATATATTTT.

There are a few counts of this clonotype. The chain has TRBV11-3 and TRBJ2-3, with TRBD1 matching 8 bases. Trimming cost V 3 bases and J 2 bases; bases outside gene matches: 4. Germline CDR1 SGHNT, CDR2 YENEEA. The CDR3 runs to 15 residues. As DNA, the CDR3 is TGTGCCAGCAGCTTGACAGGGGTGAACACAGATACGCAGTATTTT. Its translation: CASSLTGVNTDTQYF.

This clonotype has ten or more counts. The chain recombines TRBV2 with TRBJ1-1; perhaps TRBD1 as D (6 bases). Germline assignment: CDR1 SNHLY and CDR2 FYNNEI. This CDR3 spans 16 amino acids. Between the trimmed V and J ends, which lost 5 bases and 0 bases, there was a span of 16 bases. CDR3 bases: TGTGCCAGCAGTAGAAGCCGGACAGAGATGAACACTGAAGCTTTCTTT. Its protein product is CASSRSRTEMNTEAFF. Drawing the rest from reference TRBV2 and TRBJ1-1, the complete variable domain is EPEVTQTPSHQVTQMGQEVILRCVPISNHLYFYWYRQILGQKVEFLVSFYNNEISEKSEIFDDQFSVERPDGSNFTLKIRSTKLEDSAMYFCASSRSRTEMNTEAFFGQGTRLTVV.

V is TRBV18 and J is TRBJ2-3; D is unclear. Germline-derived CDR1 and CDR2 are KGHSH and LQKENI. The CDR3 sequence is 12 residues long. Trimming took off 3 bases at V and 4 bases at J, with 5 bases between the two ends. CDR3 sequence reads: CASSPYSDTQYF. The CDR3 DNA follows: TGTGCCAGCTCACCTTACTCAGATACGCAGTATTTT.

The chain employs TRBV20-1 and TRBJ2-7; no clear D gene. Trimming shortened V by 0 bases and J by 3 bases, and 12 bases separated the two germline ends. Germline V gene sequence: CDR1 DFQATT, CDR2 SNEGSKA (reference sequence). This CDR3 has 14 residues. CDR3 protein: CSARDSVRRYEQYF. DNA for the CDR3: TGCAGTGCTAGAGATTCCGTTCGCCGCTACGAGCAGTACTTC.

This clonotype was counted between two and nine times. The DNA of the CDR3 is TGTGCCAGCAGCCCCTCCGGGACTGGAGCCTACGAGCAGTACTTC. It specifies CASSPSGTGAYEQYF. This chain connects TRBV5-5 to TRBJ2-7, with a weak D call TRBD2 (6 bases). CDR3 length equals 15 residues. The germline V gene has CDR1 SGHKS and CDR2 YYEKEE (reference sequence). Between the trimmed V and J ends, which lost 4 bases and 2 bases, there was a span of 16 bases.

This clonotype has at least ten counts. The chain couples TRBV20-1 to TRBJ2-5; 7 bases are a match to TRBD1. V shed 6 bases and J 0 bases; nucleotides not matched to a gene: 13. Germline V gene lookup returns CDR1 DFQATT and CDR2 SNEGSKA (reference sequence). This CDR3 spans 16 amino acids. The CDR3 DNA follows: TGCAGTGCACCCCTGGGGGACAGATGGTACCAAGAGACCCAGTACTTC. It yields the protein CSAPLGDRWYQETQYF.

The chain employs TRBV3-1 and TRBJ1-1; no reliable D call. The CDR3 extends over 13 amino acids. V was cut by 3 bases and J by 5 bases, with 10 bases left in between. Germline assignment: CDR1 LGHDT and CDR2 YNNKEL (reference sequence). The CDR3 protein is CASSHEGSTEAFF. CDR3 DNA: TGTGCCAGCAGCCACGAAGGGAGTACTGAAGCTTTCTTT. Combining the CDR3 with reference TRBV3-1 and TRBJ1-1 gives the whole variable domain DTAVSQTPKYLVTQMGNDKSIKCEQNLGHDTMYWYKQDSKKFLKIMFSYNNKELIINETVPNRFSPKSPDKAHLNLHINSLELGDSAVYFCASSHEGSTEAFFGQGTRLTVV.

This clonotype was seen many times. The chain couples TRBV30 to TRBJ2-7, with D unclear. The V gene lost 2 bases and the J gene lost 7 bases, with 6 bases spanning the gap. Looked up from germline, CDR1 is GTSNPN and CDR2 is SVGIG (reference sequence). CDR3 length: 10 amino acids. DNA of the CDR3: TGTGCCTGGAGTCGTGGGGAGCAGTACTTC. Translated: CAWSRGEQYF.

This clonotype has at least ten counts. In DNA, the CDR3 is TGTGCCAGCAGTGCCGCAAGCAAACCGAACACTGAAGCTTTCTTT. The encoded protein is CASSAASKPNTEAFF. The chain is built from TRBV6-1 and TRBJ1-1; the D is unclear. The CDR3 is 15 amino acids. The germline V and J ends were trimmed by 4 bases and 1 base, with 13 bases remaining between them. The germline V gene encodes CDR1 MNHNS and CDR2 SASEGT.

In this sample, this clonotype turned up many times. The chain couples TRBV2 to TRBJ2-7; D call uncertain. The CDR3 extends over 16 amino acids. V was cut by 10 bases and J by 3 bases, with 25 bases left in between. Germline-derived CDR1 and CDR2 are SNHLY and FYNNEI. The CDR3: CAIPSGPSRLNYEQYF. CDR3 DNA sequence: TGTGCCATCCCTTCGGGCCCCTCCAGGCTAAACTACGAGCAGTACTTC.

In its sample, this clonotype was seen many times. The J gene is TRBJ2-3, the V gene TRBV20-1; no firm D call. CDR1 DFQATT and CDR2 SNEGSKA come from the germline V gene (reference sequence). The CDR3 is made up of 14 amino acids. V was trimmed by 3 bases and J by 0 bases, leaving 10 bases between them. The DNA for the CDR3 is TGCAGTGCTAGTAGGTCGGTTAGCACAGATACGCAGTATTTT. Its translation is CSASRSVSTDTQYF.

Many counts were recorded for this clonotype. The chain has TRBV11-2 and TRBJ2-1, with D unresolved. Germline V lookup: CDR1 SGHAT, CDR2 FQNNGV. The CDR3 spans 12 residues. Trimming took 1 base from V and 8 from J, leaving 6 bases between them. The CDR3 nucleotides are TGTGCCAGCAGCTTAGCCCCCTATGAGCAGTTCTTC. Translating gives CASSLAPYEQFF.

In this sample, this clonotype turned up many times. The V gene is TRBV2, the J gene TRBJ2-2; TRBD2 matches 8 bases. Germline CDR1 reads SNHLY; CDR2 reads FYNNEI. After removal of 6 bases from V and 2 bases from J, the junction contained 5 bases not matched to a gene. The CDR3 runs to 15 residues. CDR3 protein: CASRGSGENTGELFF. In nucleotides, the CDR3 is TGTGCCAGCAGAGGTAGCGGGGAAAACACCGGGGAGCTGTTTTTT.

J is TRBJ1-5 and V is TRBV19; D unclear. CDR3 length: 15 amino acids. The V gene's germline CDR1 is LNHDA and CDR2 SQIVND (reference sequence). The V end was cut by 1 base, the J end by 4 bases, with 11 bases between. CDR3 amino acids: CASSIGVGLNQPQHF. CDR3 DNA: TGTGCCAGTAGTATAGGAGTGGGCTTAAATCAGCCCCAGCATTTT.

The chain uses TRBV6-1 and TRBJ1-2, with D possibly being TRBD1 (6 bases). The CDR3 is made up of 17 amino acids. Trimming took off 5 bases at V and 0 bases at J, with 19 bases between the two ends. Germline lookup yields CDR1 MNHNS and CDR2 SASEGT. The chain's CDR3 is CASSPRQDALSNYGYTF. CDR3 DNA: TGTGCCAGCAGTCCCCGACAGGACGCCTTATCTAACTATGGCTACACCTTC.

The chain carries TRBV20-1 and TRBJ2-3, with TRBD2 matching over 8 bases. V lost 1 base, J lost 0 bases, and 6 bases stayed unmatched. The CDR3 runs to 16 residues. CDR1 DFQATT and CDR2 SNEGSKA come from the germline V gene (reference sequence). The CDR3 sequence: CSARGTSGRSTDTQYF. CDR3 DNA sequence: TGCAGTGCTAGAGGAACTAGCGGTCGAAGCACAGATACGCAGTATTTT.

The chain carries TRBV27 and TRBJ2-1; D is unresolved. CDR3 size: 12 residues. Trimming left V 4 bases short and J 6 bases short, with 7 bases between. Germline lookup yields CDR1 MNHEY and CDR2 SMNVEV (reference sequence). The CDR3 reads CASSSPINEQFF. DNA of the CDR3: TGTGCCAGCAGTTCCCCCATCAATGAGCAGTTCTTC.

The V gene is TRBV18, the J gene TRBJ1-1; D is possibly TRBD1 (5 bases). The germline V gene encodes CDR1 KGHSH and CDR2 LQKENI. V dropped 5 bases and J dropped 3 bases, with 16 bases sitting between them. The CDR3 length is 15 residues. CDR3 DNA sequence: TGTGCCAGCTCAATTTCAATATCCAGGGACACTGAAGCTTTCTTT. Amino acid sequence: CASSISISRDTEAFF.

The table lists this clonotype with a few counts. This chain joins TRBV6-1 and TRBJ1-3; maybe TRBD1 (6 bases). Trimming took 7 bases from V and 3 from J, leaving 10 bases between them. The CDR3 has 13 amino acids. CDR1 is MNHNS and CDR2 is SASEGT in the germline V gene. CDR3 sequence reads: CASTGVGGNTIYF. The CDR3 nucleotides read TGTGCCAGCACAGGGGTCGGTGGAAACACCATATATTTT.

Of note for this clonotype: A much larger clone lies one base from this, so it may be a read error. The genes are TRBV6-1 and TRBJ2-1; possibly TRBD1 for D (6 bases). Germline values: CDR1 MNHNS, CDR2 SASEGT. This CDR3 is built from 14 residues. As DNA, the CDR3 is TGTGCCAGCAGTGAATCCCGAAGGGACAATGAGCAGTCCTTC. This sequence encodes CASSESRRDNEQSF.

V usage is TRBV25-1 and J usage is TRBJ2-7, with D perhaps given as TRBD1 or TRBD2 (5 bases each). The CDR3 has 14 residues. CDR1 and CDR2 (germline): MGHDK, SYGVNS. Between the trimmed V and J ends, which lost 1 base and 6 bases, there was a span of 13 bases. The CDR3 is CASSEWGKGGEQYF. DNA for the CDR3: TGTGCCAGCAGTGAATGGGGGAAAGGTGGCGAGCAGTACTTC.

This clonotype was found many times. The chain is built from TRBV7-8 and TRBJ2-1; TRBD1 matches 7 bases. From germline, CDR1 is SGHVS and CDR2 FQNEAQ. V dropped 4 bases and J dropped 7; count of bases not matched to a gene: 4. The CDR3 is made up of 13 amino acids. The DNA of the CDR3 is TGTGCCAGCAGCTACGGACAGGTGAATGAGCAGTTCTTC. This translates into CASSYGQVNEQFF.

The V gene is TRBV18, the J gene TRBJ2-7; D gene uncertain. Trimming took off 6 bases at V and 2 bases at J, with 11 bases between the two ends. CDR3 length: 13 residues. Germline CDR1 KGHSH, CDR2 LQKENI. Here the CDR3 reads CASSPDTTYEQYF. The DNA of the CDR3 is TGTGCCAGCTCGCCCGACACTACCTACGAGCAGTACTTC.